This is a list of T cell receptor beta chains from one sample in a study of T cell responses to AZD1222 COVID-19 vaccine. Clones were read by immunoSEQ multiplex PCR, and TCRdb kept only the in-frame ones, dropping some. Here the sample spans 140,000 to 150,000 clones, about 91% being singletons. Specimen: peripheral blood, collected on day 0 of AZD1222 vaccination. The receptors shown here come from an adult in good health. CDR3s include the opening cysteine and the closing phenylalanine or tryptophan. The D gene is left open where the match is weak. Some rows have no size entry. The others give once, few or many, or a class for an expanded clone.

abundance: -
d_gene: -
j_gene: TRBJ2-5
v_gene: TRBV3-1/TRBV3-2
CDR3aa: CASSTTNDGVETQYF
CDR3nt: TGTGCCAGCAGCACGACCAATGATGGGGTCGAGACCCAGTACTTC

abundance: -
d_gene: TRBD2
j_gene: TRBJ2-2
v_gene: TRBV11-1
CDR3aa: CASSPPWGGDTGELFF
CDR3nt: TGTGCCAGCAGCCCCCCATGGGGGGGAGACACCGGGGAGCTGTTTTTT

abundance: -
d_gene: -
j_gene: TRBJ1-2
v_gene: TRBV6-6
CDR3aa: CASSDQSYGYTF
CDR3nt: TGTGCCAGCAGCGACCAGAGCTATGGCTACACCTTC

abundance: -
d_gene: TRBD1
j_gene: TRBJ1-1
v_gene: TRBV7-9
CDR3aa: CASSLTGDLSHTEAFF
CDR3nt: TGTGCCAGCAGCCTAACAGGGGACCTCTCACACACTGAAGCTTTCTTT

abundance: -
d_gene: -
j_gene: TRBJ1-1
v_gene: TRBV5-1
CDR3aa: CASSLAGGLNTEAFF
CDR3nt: TGCGCCAGCAGCTTGGCCGGGGGGTTGAACACTGAAGCTTTCTTT

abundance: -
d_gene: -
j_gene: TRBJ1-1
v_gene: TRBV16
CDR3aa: CASSLLGLDTEAFF
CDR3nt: TGTGCCAGCAGCCTCCTCGGACTCGACACTGAAGCTTTCTTT

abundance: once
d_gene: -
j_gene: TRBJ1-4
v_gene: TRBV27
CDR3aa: CASSLWDGEKLFF
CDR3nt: TGTGCCAGCAGTCTATGGGACGGTGAAAAACTGTTTTTT

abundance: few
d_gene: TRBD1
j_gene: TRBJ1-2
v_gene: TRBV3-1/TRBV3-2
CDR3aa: CASSQGVDREYGYTF
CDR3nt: TGTGCCAGCAGCCAAGGCGTCGACAGGGAGTATGGCTACACCTTC

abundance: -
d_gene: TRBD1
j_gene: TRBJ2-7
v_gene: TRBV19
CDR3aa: CASSGQGGEQYF
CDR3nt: TGTGCCAGTAGCGGACAGGGGGGCGAGCAGTACTTC

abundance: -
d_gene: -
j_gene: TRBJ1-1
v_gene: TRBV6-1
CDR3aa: CASSEVVQQGNTEAFF
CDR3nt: TGTGCCAGCAGTGAAGTGGTCCAACAGGGGAACACTGAAGCTTTCTTT

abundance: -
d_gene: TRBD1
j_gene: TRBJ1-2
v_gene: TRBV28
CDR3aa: CASSLDGTGNGYTF
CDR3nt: TGTGCCAGCAGTTTGGACGGGACAGGGAATGGCTACACCTTC

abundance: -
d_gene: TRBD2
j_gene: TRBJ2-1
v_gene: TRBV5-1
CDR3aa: CASSASSGGSSYNEQFF
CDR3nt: TGCGCCAGCAGCGCATCTAGCGGGGGCAGCTCCTACAATGAGCAGTTCTTC

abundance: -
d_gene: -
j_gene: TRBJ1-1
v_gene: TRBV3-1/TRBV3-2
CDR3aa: CASSQTAHRETFF
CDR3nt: TGTGCCAGCAGCCAGACCGCGCACAGGGAAACTTTCTTT

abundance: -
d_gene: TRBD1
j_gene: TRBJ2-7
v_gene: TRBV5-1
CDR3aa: CASSQRTGDYEQYF
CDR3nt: TGCGCCAGCAGCCAACGGACAGGGGACTACGAGCAGTACTTC

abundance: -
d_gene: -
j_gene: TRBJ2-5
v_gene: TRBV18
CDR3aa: CASSPKETQYF
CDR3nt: TGTGCCAGCTCACCGAAAGAGACCCAGTACTTC

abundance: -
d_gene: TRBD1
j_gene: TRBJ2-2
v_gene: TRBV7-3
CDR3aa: CASSPRGQGRTGELFF
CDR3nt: TGTGCCAGCAGCCCCCGGGGACAGGGCCGCACCGGGGAGCTGTTTTTT

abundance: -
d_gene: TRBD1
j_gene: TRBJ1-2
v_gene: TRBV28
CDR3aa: CASRPPTGGFHGYTF
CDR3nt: TGTGCCAGCAGACCTCCTACAGGGGGGTTTCATGGCTACACCTTC

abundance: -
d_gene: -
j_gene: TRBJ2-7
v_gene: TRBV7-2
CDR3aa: CASSLDRRSSYEQYF
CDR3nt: TGTGCCAGCAGCCTTGACAGGCGCTCCTCCTACGAGCAGTACTTC

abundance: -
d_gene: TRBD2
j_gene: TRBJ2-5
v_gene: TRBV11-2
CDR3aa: CASSFSGGAWETQYF
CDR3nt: TGTGCCAGCAGTTTTAGCGGGGGGGCGTGGGAGACCCAGTACTTC

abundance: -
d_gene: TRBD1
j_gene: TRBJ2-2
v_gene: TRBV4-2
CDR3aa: CASSRTGGADTGELFF
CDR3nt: TGTGCCAGCAGCCGCACAGGGGGCGCTGATACCGGGGAGCTGTTTTTT

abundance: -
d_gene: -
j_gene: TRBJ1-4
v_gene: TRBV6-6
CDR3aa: CASSSGRITNEKLFF
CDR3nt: TGTGCCAGCAGTTCCGGCAGGATTACTAATGAAAAACTGTTTTTT

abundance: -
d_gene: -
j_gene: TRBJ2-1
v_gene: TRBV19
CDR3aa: CATHAAAAHSYNEQFF
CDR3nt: TGTGCCACCCACGCCGCAGCCGCCCACTCCTACAATGAGCAGTTCTTC

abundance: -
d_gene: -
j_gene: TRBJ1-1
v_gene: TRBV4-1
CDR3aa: CASSHERKAFF
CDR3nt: TGCGCCAGCAGCCATGAAAGAAAAGCTTTCTTT

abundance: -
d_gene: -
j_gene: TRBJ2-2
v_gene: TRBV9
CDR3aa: CASSVVESQRGELFF
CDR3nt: TGTGCCAGCAGCGTAGTCGAGTCCCAGAGGGGGGAGCTGTTTTTT

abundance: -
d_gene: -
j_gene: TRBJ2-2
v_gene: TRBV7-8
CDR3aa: CASSLAGRATGELFF
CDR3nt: TGTGCCAGCAGCTTAGCCGGGCGGGCCACCGGGGAGCTGTTTTTT

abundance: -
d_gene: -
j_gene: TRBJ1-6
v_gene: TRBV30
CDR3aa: CAWKGSNSPLHF
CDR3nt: TGTGCCTGGAAGGGGTCCAATTCACCCCTCCACTTT

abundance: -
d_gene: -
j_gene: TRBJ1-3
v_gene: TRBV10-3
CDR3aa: CAIAGKAGNTIYF
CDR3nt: TGTGCCATCGCCGGGAAAGCTGGAAACACCATATATTTT

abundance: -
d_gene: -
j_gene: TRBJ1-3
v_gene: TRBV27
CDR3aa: CASRSLQGISGNTIYF
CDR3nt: TGTGCCAGCAGATCTCTTCAGGGAATCTCTGGAAACACCATATATTTT

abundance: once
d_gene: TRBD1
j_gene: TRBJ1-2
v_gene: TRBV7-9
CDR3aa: CASSLGQGPYGYTF
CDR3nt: TGTGCCAGCAGCCTAGGACAGGGGCCGTATGGCTACACCTTC

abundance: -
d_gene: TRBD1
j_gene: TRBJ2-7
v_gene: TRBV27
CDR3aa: CASRGQGYEQYF
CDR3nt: TGTGCCAGCAGGGGACAGGGGTACGAGCAGTACTTC

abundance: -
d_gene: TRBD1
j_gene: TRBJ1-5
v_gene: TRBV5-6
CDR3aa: CASSLGDRSSAQHF
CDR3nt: TGTGCCAGCAGCTTGGGGGACAGGAGCTCGGCCCAGCATTTT

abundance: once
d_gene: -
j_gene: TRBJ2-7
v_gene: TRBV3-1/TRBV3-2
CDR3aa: CASSSLGLLYEQYF
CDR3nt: TGTGCCAGCAGCTCACTCGGACTACTCTACGAGCAGTACTTC

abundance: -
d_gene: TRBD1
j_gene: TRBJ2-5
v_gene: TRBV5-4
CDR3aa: CASSLRTGQGETQYF
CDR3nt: TGTGCCAGCAGCCTGAGGACAGGGCAAGGGGAGACCCAGTACTTC

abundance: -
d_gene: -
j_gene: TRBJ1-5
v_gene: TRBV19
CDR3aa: CASTGRGYYSNQPQHF
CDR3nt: TGTGCCAGTACCGGTAGGGGTTATTATAGCAATCAGCCCCAGCATTTT

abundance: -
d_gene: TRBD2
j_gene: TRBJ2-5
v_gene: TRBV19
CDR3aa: CASSIEGGASGTQETQYF
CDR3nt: TGTGCCAGTAGTATAGAAGGTGGCGCTAGCGGTACCCAAGAGACCCAGTACTTC

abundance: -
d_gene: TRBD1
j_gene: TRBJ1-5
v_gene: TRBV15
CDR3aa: CAAGTASNQPQHF
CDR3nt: TGTGCCGCCGGGACAGCCTCCAATCAGCCCCAGCATTTT

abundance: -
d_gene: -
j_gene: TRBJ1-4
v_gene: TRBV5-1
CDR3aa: CASSPSGGREKLFF
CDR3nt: TGCGCCAGCAGCCCCTCCGGGGGTAGGGAAAAACTGTTTTTT

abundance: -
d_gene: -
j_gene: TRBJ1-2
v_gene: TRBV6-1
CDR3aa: CASSESRGDYGYTF
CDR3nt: TGTGCCAGCAGTGAATCGAGGGGCGACTATGGCTACACCTTC

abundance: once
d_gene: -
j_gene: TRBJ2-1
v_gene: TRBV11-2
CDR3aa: CASQPTQGANEQFF
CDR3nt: TGTGCCAGCCAACCCACTCAAGGAGCGAATGAGCAGTTCTTC

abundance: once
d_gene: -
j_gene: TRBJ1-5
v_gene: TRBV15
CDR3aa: CATSWDGGYEPQHF
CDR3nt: TGTGCCACCAGCTGGGACGGGGGCTATGAGCCCCAGCATTTT

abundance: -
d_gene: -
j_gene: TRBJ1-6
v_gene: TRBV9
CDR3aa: CASSVAEGGIYNSPLHF
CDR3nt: TGTGCCAGCAGCGTAGCAGAGGGGGGCATTTATAATTCACCCCTCCACTTT

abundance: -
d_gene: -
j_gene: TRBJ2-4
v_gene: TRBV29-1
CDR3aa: CSGRGPNIQYF
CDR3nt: TGCAGCGGGCGGGGGCCCAACATTCAGTACTTC

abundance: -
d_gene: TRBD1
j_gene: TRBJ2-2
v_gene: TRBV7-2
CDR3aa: CASSPRGQGNTGELFF
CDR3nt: TGTGCCAGCAGCCCAAGGGGACAGGGGAATACCGGGGAGCTGTTTTTT

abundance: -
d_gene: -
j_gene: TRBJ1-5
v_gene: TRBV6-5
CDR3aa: CASSYAGQGNQPQHF
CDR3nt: TGTGCCAGCAGTTACGCGGGGCAAGGCAATCAGCCCCAGCATTTT

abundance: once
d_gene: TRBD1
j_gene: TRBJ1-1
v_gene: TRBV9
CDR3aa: CASGGTVGTEAFF
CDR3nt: TGTGCCAGCGGGGGGACAGTCGGCACTGAAGCTTTCTTT

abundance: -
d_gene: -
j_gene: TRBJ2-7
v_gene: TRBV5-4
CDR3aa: CASSLAQLPYEQYF
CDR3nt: TGTGCCAGCAGCTTGGCACAACTTCCCTACGAGCAGTACTTC

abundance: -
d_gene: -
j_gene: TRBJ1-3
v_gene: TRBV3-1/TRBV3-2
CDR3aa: CASSQESRRNTIYF
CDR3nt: TGTGCCAGCAGCCAAGAATCTAGAAGAAACACCATATATTTT

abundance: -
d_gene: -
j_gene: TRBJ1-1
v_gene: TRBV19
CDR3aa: CASSSVPGTNTEAFF
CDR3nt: TGTGCCAGTAGTAGTGTGCCAGGGACGAACACTGAAGCTTTCTTT

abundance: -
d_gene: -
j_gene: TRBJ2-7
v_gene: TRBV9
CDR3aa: CASSVGGFSSYEQYF
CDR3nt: TGTGCCAGCAGCGTAGGCGGTTTTAGCTCCTACGAGCAGTACTTC

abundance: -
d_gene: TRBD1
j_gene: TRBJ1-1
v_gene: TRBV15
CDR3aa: CATQRTGEDTEAFF
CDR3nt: TGTGCCACCCAGAGGACAGGGGAGGACACTGAAGCTTTCTTT

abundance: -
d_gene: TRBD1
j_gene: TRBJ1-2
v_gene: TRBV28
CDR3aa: CATFEGQGLYGYTF
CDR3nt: TGTGCCACCTTTGAGGGACAGGGGCTCTATGGCTACACCTTC

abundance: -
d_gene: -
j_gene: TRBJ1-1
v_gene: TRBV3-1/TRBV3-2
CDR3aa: CASSQWGDTEAFF
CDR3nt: TGTGCCAGCAGCCAATGGGGGGACACTGAAGCTTTCTTT

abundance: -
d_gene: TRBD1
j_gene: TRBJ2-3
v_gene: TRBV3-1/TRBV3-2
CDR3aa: CASPTDRCHTDTQYF
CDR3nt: TGTGCCAGCCCGACGGACAGGTGCCACACAGATACGCAGTATTTT